This T cell receptor beta chain was profiled in a study of cytomegalovirus exposure and HLA in healthy donors (TCRdb year 2017). About the full investigation: In an earlier analysis of around 540 of the donors, 250 to 300 Gb of sequence data and just under 120 million unique TCR beta sequences from about 180 million T cells were reported. In addition to the first cohort of 666 subjects, a separate validation cohort of 100 to 150 different subjects was used. Genome-wide SNP genotypes for about three fifths of the roughly 670 donors were used in a later genetic analysis, which treated that subset as a discovery cohort. Five DR-DQ haplotypes were treated as single units for association and clustering because of strong linkage in the cohort. On average, 235,054 unique TCR beta nucleotide sequences were sequenced per donor among 350 to 400 genotyped donors of the cohort, with about 19% of those sequences being non-productive. The study profiled the T cell repertoires of 550 to 700 subjects by immunosequencing and related them to cytomegalovirus serostatus. All discovery cohort repertoires had been generated on a single sequencing platform. To predict cytomegalovirus infection status, the study brought together high-throughput TCR immunosequencing, statistical association of individual TCRs with disease status, and machine learning. Donor age, sex, ethnicity and CMV serostatus were compiled alongside the repertoire data. Roughly 300 gigabases of sequencing data and 70 million to 100 million unique TCR sequences were included in an early release covering roughly 700 HLA-typed donors. HLA typing included class I and class II loci at four-digit resolution. The number of typed donors differed by locus: about 620-640 for A, B, C, DRB1 and DQB1; 500 to 550 for DQA1; 606 for DPA1; and roughly 490 for DPB1. The study was designed to test whether signatures of past pathogen exposure could be identified by cataloging public T cell receptors. Rather than drawing on any new phenotypic data, the later analysis identified candidate immune exposures from TCR beta sequences and the way those sequences occurred across donors. Among the roughly 370 genotyped donors, 75% to 90% belonged to the genetic ancestry cluster associated with self-reported Caucasian donors. In an earlier analysis of 587 of the donors, high-throughput TCR beta sequencing was used to judge whether each TCR beta V gene segment behaved as functional or pseudogenic. A later analysis re-analyzed previously published TCR beta repertoires from hundreds of donors and added high-resolution HLA genotyping to study TCR occurrence patterns. Study-wide conclusions, independent of this receptor: Assigning TCR associations to individual alleles was difficult when HLA alleles, especially DR and DQ, strongly co-occurred. In a later analysis, TCR association rates were found to vary across HLA loci, with the most associated TCRs seen for DRB1 alleles and the fewest for HLA-C alleles. Linkage disequilibrium might explain the correlated functional status among segregating V segments, but an unknown experimental factor could not be excluded. The presence/absence analyses assumed that sequencing depth was roughly uniform across donors, and that assumption may not be true. In a later genetic analysis, a missense DCLRE1C variant was associated with V-gene and J-gene trimming of TCR beta chains, and the association was replicated in an independent cohort. The earlier analysis of almost 600 of the donors excluded around 17 rarely observed V segments, including chromosome 9 orphons, because counts were too low. It was suggested by the authors that the approach could potentially be generalized to other disease states and immunological phenotypes. A further reported finding was that TCR beta sequences accurately predicted the HLA-A and HLA-B alleles for most subjects in the first cohort. In this cohort, only TCR beta chains were sequenced, and detectable features were limited by the absence of alpha or paired-chain data. Because HLA typing was missing for some donors at each locus, association tests included only the typed subset. In the study, 150 to 200 TCR beta chains were listed as associated with cytomegalovirus. Because the 87-base-pair reads could not distinguish some IMGT-functional V segments, including TRBV6-2 and TRBV6-3, those segments were excluded. The only immune exposure information available for the cohort was CMV serostatus. A later genetic analysis reported fewer N-insertions in productive TCRs among donors in an Asian-associated ancestry cluster than the roughly 700-donor mean. In vitro tests confirmed that three of the cytomegalovirus-associated TCR beta chains recognize cytomegalovirus antigens. In both the original and validation cohorts, the classifier was reported to diagnose cytomegalovirus status with high specificity and sensitivity. A later analysis found that most CMV-associated TCR beta chains appeared HLA-restricted, with HLA associations seemingly driven largely by CMV exposure. The sequencing pipeline was judged likely to have produced a cluster of highly shared sequence variants as a technical artifact. Most TCR sequences were seen in very few donors, while some public TCRs were found in many individuals. In an earlier analysis of around 600 of the donors, most TCR beta V segments were observed in productive rearrangements about 90% or about 30% of the time, broadly matching IMGT annotations. At a false discovery rate of 0.05, a later analysis linked 15,000 to 20,000 TCR beta sequences to specific HLA alleles. In a later analysis, HLA-associated TCR beta chains showed more clonal expansion and lower generation probabilities than non-associated chains that were equally common. In a later analysis, several top co-occurrence clusters were reported to appear linked to parvovirus B19, influenza, CMV and Epstein-Barr virus.

The method was the immunoSEQ multiplex PCR assay. For the multiplex PCR, a mixture combining 60 forward primers for TCR Vbeta segments and 13 reverse primers for TCR Jbeta segments was used. The CDR3 region of rearranged TCR beta genes was amplified from genomic DNA by a multiplex PCR assay. The amplified TCR beta libraries were sequenced on the Illumina HiSeq System as 87-base-pair reads. On the authors' methods: A later analysis counted 65 million to 90 million unique TCR beta chains across the 550 to 700 repertoires, and about 10 million of these chains were shared by at least two donors. To remove PCR and sequencing errors, raw reads were error-corrected and collapsed into unique sequences using a nearest-neighbor algorithm that merged closely related sequences. CDR3 sequences were aligned to IMGT reference sequences to assign V, D and J gene segments. For a sequence to be retained, a match of at least six nucleotides was required to both a V gene segment and a J gene segment. Rearrangements were called productive when the CDR3 lacked stop codons and stayed in frame with V and J; all others were non-productive. CDR3 was defined by IMGT convention, running from the second conserved V-encoded cysteine to the conserved J-encoded phenylalanine. The earlier analysis of about 590 of the donors excluded sequences that lacked an unambiguous match to a single V gene segment. In an earlier analysis of some 590 of the donors, V segments were called functional above 56.7% productive rearrangements and were called segregating when the between-donor standard deviation exceeded 5%. A statistical classification framework was developed to diagnose cytomegalovirus status using the catalog of TCR beta chain sequences. In a later analysis, V and J genes were assigned by comparing TCR nucleotide sequences against IMGT/GENE-DB human TR gene sequences. The TCRdist pipeline was used in a later analysis to assign CDR3 sequences and most-parsimonious VDJ recombination scenarios. In a later analysis, each TCR beta chain was defined by its CDR3 amino acid sequence together with its V-gene family, and reads without a unique V-gene family were excluded. In a later analysis, approximately 640 highly shared, low-generation-probability nucleotide sequences were removed to address suspected cross-contamination and a sequencing artifact. In a later analysis, a clonal expansion index was calculated for each public chain from normalized within-repertoire ranks of inferred template counts. In a later analysis, generation probabilities were computed with a VDJ recombination model fitted to out-of-frame rearrangements, and the resulting probabilities were checked against IGoR. A later analysis scored TCR-TCR, TCR-HLA and TCR-CMV co-occurrence with hypergeometric tests, applying a repertoire-size bias correction to TCR pairs. False discovery rates were estimated in a later analysis by permuting HLA or CMV assignments 20 times. In a later analysis, co-occurring TCRs were grouped with DBSCAN, and TCRdist sequence similarity was added when clustering was performed within HLA-allele-positive subsets. For co-occurrence clustering, repertoires with fewer than 30,000 or more than 120,000 public chains were excluded, along with four to six repertoires with anomalous nucleotide sharing. In TCRdb, the immuneACCESS table is reduced to in-frame sequences with V and J assigned. These tables do not hold every clone; where another copy was compared, an unresolved V gene accounts for under half, and the others remain unexplained. That table supplies the V and J calls and clone size; D and trimming were determined from the DNA. This sample lists about 150,000 clones; over 65% were detected once. Together, the top ten hold 3% to 4% of the sample.

Worth noting for this clone: There is no known antigen for this receptor. No base qualities exist here, and no much larger clone lies one base off it.

CDR1 PRHDT and CDR2 FYEKMQ are derived from the germline V gene (reference sequence). Its CDR3 holds 13 amino acids, cysteine through phenylalanine. The entry retains the CDR3 DNA only, 39 bases that are in frame from base 1. V was cut back by 2 bases and J by 5 bases, leaving a gap of 9 bases between them. The cohort was made up of 666 healthy bone marrow donors. At the time of sampling, all cohort members were nominally healthy, though unrecorded immune exposures were likely present. The donor tested CMV seronegative and was one of the 352 seronegative cohort members. A peripheral blood sample was collected from each donor, and TCR beta sequencing was performed on peripheral blood mononuclear cells. The Qiagen DNeasy Blood Extraction Kit was used to extract genomic DNA from the blood cell samples.

The source material was PBMCs. The sequence is built from TRBV13 and TRBJ1-1; TRBD1 might be the D gene, on 5 matching bases. The TCR comes from a woman in her forties in good health and CMV-seronegative. CDR3 sequence: CASSLSRGTEAFF. In nucleotides, the sequence is TGTGCCAGCAGCTTAAGTCGGGGGACTGAAGCTTTCTTT.